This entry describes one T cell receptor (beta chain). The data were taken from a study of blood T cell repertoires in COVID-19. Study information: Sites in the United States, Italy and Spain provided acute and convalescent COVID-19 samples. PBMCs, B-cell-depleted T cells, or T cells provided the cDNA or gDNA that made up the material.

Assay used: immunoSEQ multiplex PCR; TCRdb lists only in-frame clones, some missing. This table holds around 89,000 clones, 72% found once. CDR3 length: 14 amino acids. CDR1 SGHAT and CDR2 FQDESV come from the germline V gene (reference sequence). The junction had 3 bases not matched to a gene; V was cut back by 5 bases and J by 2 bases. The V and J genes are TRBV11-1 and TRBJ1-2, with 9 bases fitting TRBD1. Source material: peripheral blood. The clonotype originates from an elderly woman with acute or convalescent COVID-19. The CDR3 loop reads CASSQDRGNYGYTF. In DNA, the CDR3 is TGTGCCAGCAGCCAGGACAGGGGAAACTATGGCTACACCTTC. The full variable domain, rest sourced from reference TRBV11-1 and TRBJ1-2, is EAEVAQSPRYKITEKSQAVAFWCDPISGHATLYWYRQILGQGPELLVQFQDESVVDDSQLPKDRFSAERLKGVDSTLKIQPAELGDSAMYLCASSQDRGNYGYTFGSGTRLTVV.